These 14 T cell receptor beta chains were all obtained from the same sample, sequenced in a study of blood T cell repertoires in COVID-19. TCRdb keeps only in-frame clones here, not all; method: immunoSEQ multiplex PCR. The sample carries 250,000 to 300,000 clones, 88% recorded once. Sequenced input: PBMCs or T cells enriched from blood (not recorded which). These receptors were collected from a woman aged 60-70 years in a cohort exposed to, infected with or recovered from COVID-19 (not recorded which).

The rearrangement joins TRBV2 to TRBJ1-5, with 9 bases aligning to TRBD1. The V gene's germline CDR1 is SNHLY and CDR2 FYNNEI. Germline trimming cut 6 bases from V and 9 bases from J; bases unmatched to any gene: 9. The CDR3 consists of 14 residues. For the CDR3, the DNA is TGTGCCAGCAGCCCGGGACAGGGTTTTATGCCCCAGCATTTT. Amino acid sequence: CASSPGQGFMPQHF.

The V gene is TRBV2, the J gene TRBJ2-7; 10 bases line up with TRBD2. Trimming took 7 bases from V and 0 from J; bases not matched to a gene: 3. This CDR3 contains 14 residues. CDR1 and CDR2 (germline): SNHLY, FYNNEI. The CDR3 DNA reads as TGTGCCAGCACAGTAGCGGGAGGCTCCTACGAGCAGTACTTC. The encoded protein is CASTVAGGSYEQYF.

V gene TRBV4-1 combines with J gene TRBJ2-2; 9 bases agree with TRBD1. This CDR3 comprises 17 residues. CDR1 and CDR2 from the germline V gene are MGHRA and YSYEKL. V shed 1 base and J 4 bases; nucleotides not matched to a gene: 7. The CDR3 protein is CASSQVMGQGFTGELFF. The CDR3 bases are TGCGCCAGCAGCCAAGTAATGGGACAGGGTTTCACCGGGGAGCTGTTTTTT.

This sequence joins TRBV5-1 and TRBJ2-3, with D maybe TRBD2 (6 bases). Trimming shortened V by 2 bases and J by 3 bases, and 10 bases separated the two germline ends. The CDR3 contains 14 residues. The V gene's germline CDR1 is SGHRS and CDR2 YFSETQ. The CDR3 sequence: CASSFTGSTDTQYF. CDR3 nucleotide sequence: TGCGCCAGCAGCTTCACCGGGAGTACAGATACGCAGTATTTT.

The chain employs TRBV2 and TRBJ2-5, with 7 bases lining up with TRBD1. CDR1 is SNHLY and CDR2 is FYNNEI in the germline V gene. The junction had 16 bases not matched to a gene; V was cut back by 7 bases and J by 14 bases. This CDR3 is 13 amino acids long. The CDR3 loop reads CASTLTWGQRTYF. The CDR3 region has the DNA TGTGCCAGCACTCTGACATGGGGACAGCGGACCTACTTC.

The chain has TRBV28 and TRBJ1-4; the D is unclear. The germline V gene has CDR1 MDHEN and CDR2 SYDVKM. The CDR3 sequence is 16 residues long. Trimming pared 5 bases from V and 0 bases from J, leaving 13 bases between. The CDR3 coding sequence is TGTGCCAGCAGTCCCTCTATGGGCGCAACTAATGAAAAACTGTTTTTT. Protein product: CASSPSMGATNEKLFF.

A single count supports this clone. The chain uses TRBV5-4 and TRBJ2-7; 10 nucleotides align to TRBD1. Germline-derived CDR1 and CDR2 are SGHNT and YYREEE (reference sequence). The junction had 6 bases not matched to a gene; V was cut back by 5 bases and J by 7 bases. The CDR3 sequence is 13 residues long. The CDR3, as DNA: TGTGCCAGCAGTTGGGACAGGGGTTTGGAGCAGTACTTC. Translated: CASSWDRGLEQYF.

CDR3 DNA: TGTGCCAGCAGCTCCGTGCTAGCGGGAAGTAAAAAGCATCCAGATACGCAGTATTTT. Protein sequence: CASSSVLAGSKKHPDTQYF. The rearrangement uses TRBV7-6 and TRBJ2-3; 9 bases match TRBD2. Germline V gene lookup returns CDR1 SGHVS and CDR2 FNYEAQ. The V and J ends lost 4 bases and 4 bases, in that order; junction bases with no gene match: 18. The CDR3 has 19 amino acids. Drawing the rest from reference TRBV7-6 and TRBJ2-3, the complete variable domain is GAGVSQSPRYKVTKRGQDVALRCDPISGHVSLYWYRQALGQGPEFLTYFNYEAQQDKSGLPNDRFSAERPEGSISTLTIQRTEQRDSAMYRCASSSVLAGSKKHPDTQYFGPGTRLTVL.

The V gene is TRBV6-5, the J gene TRBJ1-1; D might be TRBD1 (6 bases). V lost 2 bases to trimming and J lost 4 bases, with 17 bases between them. CDR1 and CDR2 (germline): MNHEY, SVGAGI. CDR3 length: 16 residues. CDR3 sequence (DNA): TGTGCCAGCAGTTACGGATGGGGGCGGGTGGCCACTGAAGCTTTCTTT. Protein sequence: CASSYGWGRVATEAFF.

The chain combines TRBV3-1 (or the pseudogene TRBV3-2) with TRBJ1-5, with D maybe TRBD1 (5 bases). V shed 1 base and J shed 6 bases, with 10 bases lying between them. Germline lookup yields CDR1 LGHDT and CDR2 YNNKEL (reference sequence). There are 14 residues in the CDR3. The CDR3 loop is CASSQGGGVQPQHF. In nucleotides, the CDR3 is TGTGCCAGCAGCCAAGGGGGAGGGGTTCAGCCCCAGCATTTT.

The chain employs TRBV6-1 and TRBJ2-2, with D perhaps TRBD1 (5 bases). CDR1 is MNHNS, CDR2 SASEGT, per germline. Trimming took 0 bases from V and 5 from J, leaving 16 bases between them. CDR3 length equals 17 residues. CDR3 residues: CASSEAAGWVVTGELFF. DNA for the CDR3: TGTGCCAGCAGTGAAGCGGCAGGGTGGGTTGTTACCGGGGAGCTGTTTTTT.

This sequence joins TRBV28 and TRBJ1-2, with D possibly being TRBD1 (5 bases). V lost 6 bases and J 4 bases, leaving 18 bases between the germline ends. CDR1 MDHEN and CDR2 SYDVKM come from the germline V gene. CDR3 size: 15 residues. CDR3 in DNA: TGTGCCAGCAGATCTACCTCGACAGCCCCCTATGGCTACACCTTC. As protein: CASRSTSTAPYGYTF.

The chain has TRBV29-1 and TRBJ1-2, with D unclear. The germline gives CDR1 SQVTM, CDR2 ANQGSEA. This CDR3 comprises 12 residues. Trimming cost V 4 bases and J 2 bases, with 8 bases left between them. CDR3 in DNA: TGCAGCGTTGGACGGGGAAACTATGGCTACACCTTC. Encoded protein: CSVGRGNYGYTF.

This clone was detected only once. The rearrangement joins TRBV12-3 or TRBV12-4 to TRBJ1-1; maybe TRBD1 (6 bases). Trimming took 6 bases from V and 1 from J, leaving 9 bases between them. This CDR3 spans 13 amino acids. The CDR3 protein is CASRQGGNTEAFF. The CDR3 region has the DNA TGTGCCAGCAGGCAAGGGGGGAACACTGAAGCTTTCTTT.